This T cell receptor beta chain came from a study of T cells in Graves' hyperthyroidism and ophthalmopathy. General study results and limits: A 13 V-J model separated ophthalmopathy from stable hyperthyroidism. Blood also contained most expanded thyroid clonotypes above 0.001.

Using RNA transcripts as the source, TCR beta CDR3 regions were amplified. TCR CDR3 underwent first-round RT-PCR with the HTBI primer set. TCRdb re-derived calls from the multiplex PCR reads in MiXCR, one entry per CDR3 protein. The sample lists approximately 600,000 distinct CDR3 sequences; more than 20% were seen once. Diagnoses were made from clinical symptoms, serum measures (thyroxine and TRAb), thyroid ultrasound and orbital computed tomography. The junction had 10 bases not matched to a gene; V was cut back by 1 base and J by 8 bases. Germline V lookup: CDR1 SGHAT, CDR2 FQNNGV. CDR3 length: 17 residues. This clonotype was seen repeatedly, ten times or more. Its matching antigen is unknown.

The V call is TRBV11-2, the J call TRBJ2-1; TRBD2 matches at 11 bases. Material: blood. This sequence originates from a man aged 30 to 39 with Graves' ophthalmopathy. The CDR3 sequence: CASSLVAETSGSYEQFF. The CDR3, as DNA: TGTGCCAGCAGCTTAGTGGCTGAAACTAGCGGGAGCTATGAGCAGTTCTTC.